What follows is one TCR beta chain and its context. Its antigen remains unknown. These data belong to a study of identical twins. V shed 6 bases and J shed 2 bases, with 16 bases lying between them. Per the germline V gene, CDR1 is SEHNR and CDR2 is FQNEAQ (reference sequence). The CDR3 consists of 15 residues. TCRdb independently ran MiXCR on the 5' RACE reads; one entry per CDR3 protein. The table has 700,000 to 950,000 distinct CDR3 sequences, about 12% seen once. Study outcomes and limitations: The same donors were not followed; conclusions instead depended on cross-sectional statistical analysis. The study found excess low generation probability among twin-shared out-of-frame alpha sequences.

This sample was shared with a second study, whose subject was yellow fever vaccine responses in identical twins. That work adds: As reported, the vaccine T cell response of twins seemed partly convergent and partly personalized.

The clonotype comes from a woman younger than 30 in good health. The chain joins TRBV7-9 to TRBJ1-1; possible D gene TRBD1, 5 bases. The specimen sequenced was PBMCs. CDR3 region: CASRSFGWDNTEAFF. CDR3 DNA: TGTGCCAGCAGGTCCTTCGGATGGGACAACACTGAAGCTTTCTTT.